Following are 10 T cell receptor beta chains from one sample sequenced in a study of T cell changes during pregnancy in multiple sclerosis. Sequencing used immunoSEQ multiplex PCR; TCRdb keeps in-frame clones, though not all of them. The profile covers approximately 130,000 clones, with about 96% appearing a single time and more than 0.4% taken by the ten largest. The sequencing used peripheral blood, collected after pregnancy. These receptors came from a female donor with multiple sclerosis, enrolled in a pregnancy study.

This clone was recorded only once. This chain links TRBV7-9 with TRBJ2-1; 7 nucleotides align to TRBD1. This CDR3 has 15 amino acids. Germline CDR1 reads SEHNR; CDR2 reads FQNEAQ (reference sequence). The V gene end was trimmed by 4 bases and the J gene end by 5 bases; junction bases not matched to a gene: 8. The CDR3 DNA reads as TGTGCCAGCAGCTCCTCGGGACAGCTTAACAATGAGCAGTTCTTC. Protein: CASSSSGQLNNEQFF.

The chain is built from TRBV29-1 and TRBJ2-7; 8 bases align to TRBD1. V was clipped by 0 bases and J by 4 bases; unmatched bases: 8. Germline-derived CDR1 and CDR2 are SQVTM and ANQGSEA. The CDR3 contains 15 residues. CDR3 amino acids: CSVEDNAGGVYEQYF. Here the CDR3 DNA reads TGCAGCGTTGAAGATAATGCAGGGGGCGTATACGAGCAGTACTTC.

The rearrangement joins TRBV25-1 to TRBJ1-1; 7 bases agree with TRBD1. There are 14 residues in the CDR3. The J segment lost 1 base and the V segment lost 4 bases, leaving 3 bases of the junction unmatched. Per germline, CDR1 MGHDK and CDR2 SYGVNS. The CDR3 loop reads CASSVTGANTEAFF. CDR3 sequence (DNA): TGTGCCAGCAGTGTAACAGGGGCGAACACTGAAGCTTTCTTT.

This clone was counted a single time. The chain has TRBV29-1 and TRBJ1-2, with a possible D match to TRBD1 (6 bases). The ends were cut back, 4 bases at V and 2 bases at J, with 14 bases in the middle. Germline loops: CDR1 SQVTM, CDR2 ANQGSEA. There are 14 residues in the CDR3. The CDR3 sequence: CSVAPRQENYGYTF. The CDR3 DNA reads TGCAGCGTTGCCCCACGACAGGAGAACTATGGCTACACCTTC.

The chain combines TRBV13 with TRBJ2-7, with 9 bases identical to TRBD2. The CDR3 length is 14 residues. The junction had 3 bases not matched to a gene; V was cut back by 6 bases and J by 0 bases. The germline gives CDR1 PRHDT, CDR2 FYEKMQ (reference sequence). CDR3 bases: TGTGCCAGCAGTTATAGCGGGAGCTCCTACGAGCAGTACTTC. This gives the protein CASSYSGSSYEQYF. Using reference TRBV13 and TRBJ2-7 for the parts outside the CDR3, the full variable domain is AAGVIQSPRHLIKEKRETATLKCYPIPRHDTVYWYQQGPGQDPQFLISFYEKMQSDKGSIPDRFSAQQFSDYHSELNMSSLELGDSALYFCASSYSGSSYEQYFGPGTRLTVT.

V is TRBV7-6 and J is TRBJ2-1, with D possibly matching TRBD1 (7 bases). Germline V CDR1 and CDR2: SGHVS, FNYEAQ. The V and J ends lost 4 bases and 4 bases respectively, with 17 bases between them. This CDR3 is built from 16 residues. The CDR3 is CASSSAPTGRYNEQFF. The CDR3 region has the DNA TGTGCCAGCAGCTCGGCCCCGACAGGGAGGTACAATGAGCAGTTCTTC.

The chain employs TRBV27 and TRBJ2-5, with a tentative D call TRBD2 (7 bases). V was shortened by 2 bases and J by 4 bases, with 14 bases between the two germline ends. The V gene's germline CDR1 is MNHEY and CDR2 SMNVEV (reference sequence). This CDR3 contains 15 residues. The CDR3 reads CASSLGEGGGETQYF. CDR3 sequence (DNA): TGTGCCAGCAGTTTAGGGGAGGGGGGGGGAGAGACCCAGTACTTC.

The chain combines TRBV5-1 with TRBJ1-5, with 9 bases that match TRBD1. The junction had 5 bases not matched to a gene; V was cut back by 1 base and J by 0 bases. This CDR3 has 17 residues. Looked up from germline, CDR1 is SGHRS and CDR2 is YFSETQ. CDR3 in amino acids: CASSLRDRVNSNQPQHF. CDR3 coding DNA: TGCGCCAGCAGCTTGAGGGACAGGGTGAATAGCAATCAGCCCCAGCATTTT.

The chain recombines TRBV28 with TRBJ1-1, with 9 positions matching TRBD1. The CDR3 contains 13 residues. Germline V lookup: CDR1 MDHEN, CDR2 SYDVKM. V lost 8 bases, J lost 2 bases, and 3 bases stayed unmatched. In nucleotides, the CDR3 is TGTGCCAGCCTGACAGGGGGTAACACTGAAGCTTTCTTT. Protein: CASLTGGNTEAFF.

The chain joins TRBV18 to TRBJ2-3; no firm D call. The CDR3 sequence is 14 residues long. Germline assignment: CDR1 KGHSH and CDR2 LQKENI. V was clipped by 2 bases and J by 7 bases, with 13 bases between them. The CDR3 DNA follows: TGTGCCAGCTCACCAGCGCAGGCCGGTAATACGCAGTATTTT. Translated: CASSPAQAGNTQYF.